These 19 T cell receptor beta chains originate from one sample sequenced in a study of blood T cell repertoires in COVID-19. Assay: immunoSEQ multiplex PCR; the TCRdb copy retains only in-frame clones and omits some. This sample yields 100,000 to 150,000 clones, of which roughly 75% are seen a single time; roughly 17% belongs to the top ten. Sequencing was done on a sample of peripheral blood. The receptors were gathered from a man between 60 and 75 years old with active or convalescent COVID-19.

The V and J genes are TRBV4-2 and TRBJ2-5; tentative D call: TRBD2 (5 bases). This CDR3 is 15 amino acids long. The germline CDR1 and CDR2 sequences are LGHNA and YNFKEQ. Trimming took off 0 bases at V and 4 bases at J, with 12 bases between the two ends. The CDR3 coding sequence is TGTGCCAGCAGCCAAGATCGGCTAGCCCCAGAGACCCAGTACTTC. Protein: CASSQDRLAPETQYF.

The chain employs TRBV3-1 (or the pseudogene TRBV3-2) and TRBJ2-1; the match to TRBD2 covers 9 bases. This CDR3 spans 16 amino acids. Per the germline V gene, CDR1 is LGHDT and CDR2 is YNNKEL (reference sequence). The V and J ends lost 0 bases and 4 bases, in that order; junction bases with no gene match: 4. CDR3 loop: CASSQDKREAYNEQFF. The CDR3 region has the DNA TGTGCCAGCAGCCAAGACAAGCGGGAGGCGTACAATGAGCAGTTCTTC.

This clone was observed many times. The rearrangement links TRBV7-8 to TRBJ2-1; 7 bases match TRBD1. V was pared by 5 bases and J by 0 bases, with 7 bases of the junction left unmatched. CDR1 and CDR2 (germline): SGHVS, FQNEAQ. The CDR3 consists of 16 residues. CDR3 amino acids: CASSHRDRSSYNEQFF. CDR3 coding DNA: TGTGCCAGCAGCCACCGGGACAGAAGCTCCTACAATGAGCAGTTCTTC.

The chain recombines TRBV2 with TRBJ1-6; the D gene is possibly TRBD1 (6 bases). Germline V gives CDR1 SNHLY, CDR2 FYNNEI. The V end lost 7 bases, the J end lost 7 bases, and 14 bases lay between the germline ends. CDR3 length: 14 amino acids. The CDR3 region has the DNA TGTGCCAGCACCCGACAGGCCGAGAATTCACCCCTCCACTTT. This encodes CASTRQAENSPLHF.

This clone was found many times. The same CDR3 is also encoded by other DNA sequences in this sample. The J gene is TRBJ2-7, the V gene TRBV6-6, with 8 bases fitting TRBD1. The V segment lost 6 bases and the J segment 6 bases; nucleotides outside the gene matches: 10. The CDR3 has 14 residues. The V gene's germline CDR1 is MNHNY and CDR2 SVGAGI (reference sequence). CDR3 in DNA: TGTGCCAGCAGCCAAGGACAGGGAGGCGGCGAGCAGTACTTC. Amino acids: CASSQGQGGGEQYF.

The chain combines TRBV10-3 with TRBJ1-1; the D gene is possibly TRBD1 (5 bases). Trimming took 7 bases from V and 9 from J, leaving 15 bases between them. CDR3 length: 12 amino acids. Germline V gives CDR1 ENHRY, CDR2 SYGVKD. The CDR3 nucleotides are TGTGCCATCAAAGGTGGGGCCGCTAAAGCTTTCTTT. This sequence encodes CAIKGGAAKAFF.

The V gene is TRBV4-2, the J gene TRBJ2-7, with 8 bases that match TRBD1. V shed 3 bases, J shed 3 bases, and the junction held 7 bases outside the gene matches. There are 15 residues in the CDR3. Germline assignment: CDR1 LGHNA and CDR2 YNFKEQ. Here the CDR3 DNA reads TGTGCCAGCAGCCAGAACCCGACAGGGGACTACGAGCAGTACTTC. Translated, it gives CASSQNPTGDYEQYF.

The genes are TRBV10-3 and TRBJ2-1; possibly TRBD1 for D (5 bases). The CDR3 length is 17 residues. Trimming removed 3 bases at V and 5 bases at J, with 20 bases between. CDR1 and CDR2 from the germline V gene are ENHRY and SYGVKD. Here the CDR3 DNA reads TGTGCCATCAGTGATTCCCGTGGGGCCAGGGCCAACAATGAGCAGTTCTTC. Protein product: CAISDSRGARANNEQFF.

The chain employs TRBV6-6 and TRBJ2-2; 8 bases are a match to TRBD2. Germline V gives CDR1 MNHNY, CDR2 SVGAGI (reference sequence). The CDR3 is made up of 13 amino acids. The ends lost 7 bases at V and 5 bases at J; junction bases unmatched: 3. CDR3 DNA sequence: TGTGCCAGCAATCGCGGGAGGACCGGGGAGCTGTTTTTT. As protein: CASNRGRTGELFF.

This chain joins TRBV19 and TRBJ1-1, with D unresolved. CDR3 size: 12 residues. The germline V gene encodes CDR1 LNHDA and CDR2 SQIVND (reference sequence). V gave up 5 bases and J gave up 3 bases, with 7 bases separating them. This chain's CDR3 is CASSWEDTEAFF. Here the CDR3 DNA reads TGTGCCAGTAGTTGGGAGGACACTGAAGCTTTCTTT.

The CDR3 spells CATSGQRAGDTQYF. The DNA of the CDR3 is TGTGCCACCAGTGGCCAGCGGGCTGGGGATACGCAGTATTTT. The chain carries TRBV24-1 and TRBJ2-3; a possible D gene is TRBD2 (6 bases). V shed 5 bases and J shed 6 bases, with 14 bases lying between them. The germline gives CDR1 KGHDR, CDR2 SFDVKD. This CDR3 contains 14 residues.

The chain combines TRBV19 with TRBJ2-7; D gene uncertain. Trimming left V 10 bases short and J 0 bases short, with 16 bases between. Germline CDR1 is LNHDA and CDR2 is SQIVND (reference sequence). The CDR3 runs to 14 residues. The CDR3 DNA is TGTGCCACCTCGGAAACTTACAGCTCCTACGAGCAGTACTTC. It encodes CATSETYSSYEQYF.

This clone was observed once. The chain carries TRBV4-1 and TRBJ2-3, with 11 bases matching TRBD2. The CDR3 length is 18 residues. V gave up 3 bases and J gave up 3 bases; unmatched junction bases: 11. Germline V lookup: CDR1 MGHRA, CDR2 YSYEKL. CDR3 DNA: TGCGCCAGCAGCCATGCCGTGGGTCTAGCGGGAGGAACAGATACGCAGTATTTT. This sequence encodes CASSHAVGLAGGTDTQYF.

V and J are TRBV7-9 and TRBJ1-5; the D gene is possibly TRBD1 (5 bases). Germline lookup yields CDR1 SEHNR and CDR2 FQNEAQ (reference sequence). CDR3 length: 17 amino acids. The ends were cut back, 0 bases at V and 0 bases at J, with 12 bases in the middle. CDR3 DNA: TGTGCCAGCAGCTTAGCAGCGGGGACTGATAGCAATCAGCCCCAGCATTTT. Translated, it gives CASSLAAGTDSNQPQHF.

The CDR3: CASSLDGTGQETQYF. In DNA form, the CDR3 reads TGCGCCAGCAGCTTGGACGGGACAGGTCAAGAGACCCAGTACTTC. The chain links TRBV5-1 to TRBJ2-5; 8 bases fit TRBD1. V was clipped by 0 bases and J by 2 bases; unmatched bases: 3. CDR1 is SGHRS and CDR2 is YFSETQ in the germline V gene. The CDR3 has 15 amino acids. The whole variable domain, remainder taken from reference TRBV5-1 and TRBJ2-5, is KAGVTQTPRYLIKTRGQQVTLSCSPISGHRSVSWYQQTPGQGLQFLFEYFSETQRNKGNFPGRFSGRQFSNSRSEMNVSTLELGDSALYLCASSLDGTGQETQYFGPGTRLLVL.

The chain couples TRBV2 to TRBJ2-5; TRBD2 matches 10 bases. The germline CDR1 and CDR2 sequences are SNHLY and FYNNEI. The ends lost 1 base at V and 5 bases at J; junction bases unmatched: 10. CDR3 length equals 17 residues. The CDR3 spells CASSEDLLAGTGETQYF. CDR3 sequence (DNA): TGTGCCAGCAGTGAAGATCTACTAGCGGGAACGGGCGAGACCCAGTACTTC.

The rearrangement joins TRBV30 to TRBJ2-3, with D possibly TRBD2 on 5 matching bases. V was pared by 7 bases and J by 5 bases, with 16 bases between. The CDR3 contains 13 residues. In germline, CDR1 is GTSNPN, CDR2 SVGIG (reference sequence). CDR3 sequence: CASSGERGDTQYF. The CDR3 coding sequence is TGTGCCTCAAGCGGAGAGAGAGGAGATACGCAGTATTTT.

The chain recombines TRBV5-4 with TRBJ1-4, with D perhaps TRBD1 (6 bases). The CDR3 consists of 15 residues. Trimming removed 0 bases at V and 3 bases at J, with 9 bases between. The germline CDR1 and CDR2 sequences are SGHNT and YYREEE (reference sequence). The CDR3 reads CASSLGGGANEKLFF. Written as DNA, the CDR3 is TGTGCCAGCAGCTTGGGAGGGGGGGCTAATGAAAAACTGTTTTTT. Supplemented by reference TRBV5-4 and TRBJ1-4, the full variable domain reads ETGVTQSPTHLIKTRGQQVTLRCSSQSGHNTVSWYQQALGQGPQFIFQYYREEENGRGNFPPRFSGLQFPNYSSELNVNALELDDSALYLCASSLGGGANEKLFFGSGTQLSVL.

In this sample, this clone turned up a few times. The chain uses TRBV11-2 and TRBJ2-7, with D possibly TRBD2 on 5 matching bases. The V and J ends lost 2 bases and 4 bases respectively, with 15 bases between them. The V gene's germline CDR1 is SGHAT and CDR2 FQNNGV. The CDR3 has 15 amino acids. CDR3 sequence (DNA): TGTGCCAGCAGCTTATTAAGGGAGCGGCCTTACGAGCAGTACTTC. Protein: CASSLLRERPYEQYF.